These 4 T cell receptor beta chains came from one sample sequenced in a study of beta chain features in type 1 diabetes. Findings and caveats of the study: Shortening of TCRB CDR3s, moderate but significant, appeared in all four CD4+ subsets of Type 1 diabetes patients.

The isolated RNA, all of it, was reverse transcribed, so expressed TCRB transcripts were what got sequenced. Using immunoSEQ multiplex PCR, the repertoire was profiled, and TCRdb retains in-frame clones only, with some absent. The sample has roughly 180,000 clones, 7.8% seen once. These receptors' antigens are unknown. The sequencing sample was made of central memory CD4+ T cells from blood. These TCRs come from a woman aged 40 to 55 with type 1 diabetes.

The chain couples TRBV5-1 to TRBJ2-7; a possible D gene is TRBD2 (6 bases). This CDR3 region has 12 residues. Trimming left V 4 bases short and J 3 bases short, with 8 bases between. Germline CDR1 SGHRS, CDR2 YFSETQ. CDR3 nucleotides: TGCGCCAGCAGCGGGGGGTACTACGAGCAGTACTTC. It is translated as CASSGGYYEQYF.

This clone occurred many times. This chain joins TRBV28 and TRBJ2-6; D is perhaps TRBD2 (6 bases). This CDR3 region has 17 residues. The V gene's germline CDR1 is MDHEN and CDR2 SYDVKM. V was cut by 6 bases and J by 3 bases, with 18 bases left in between. CDR3 coding DNA: TGTGCCAGCAGCGTTGGAGGAGGGCTCTATGGGGCCAACGTCCTGACTTTC. This translates into CASSVGGGLYGANVLTF.

This clone was observed a few times. The V call is TRBV11-2, the J call TRBJ2-1; TRBD1 matches 7 bases. Germline loops: CDR1 SGHAT, CDR2 FQNNGV. CDR3 length equals 13 residues. Unmatched junction bases numbered 8, after V lost 6 bases and J lost 9 bases. CDR3 residues: CASRLDRVGEQFF. The CDR3 nucleotides are TGTGCCAGCAGACTTGACAGGGTCGGTGAGCAGTTCTTC.

This clone has ten or more counts. The chain carries TRBV28 and TRBJ2-7; tentative D call: TRBD1 (5 bases). Germline V CDR1 and CDR2: MDHEN, SYDVKM. The V gene lost 7 bases and the J gene lost 0 bases, with 10 bases spanning the gap. The CDR3 consists of 13 residues. CDR3 sequence: CASTDSSSYEQYF. The DNA for the CDR3 is TGTGCCAGCACCGACAGTAGCTCCTACGAGCAGTACTTC.